This T cell receptor beta chain appears in the sequencing data of a study of blood T cell repertoires in COVID-19. As processed by the authors: Quantification of nucleated cells was approximated via reference gene primer amplification. Produced via immunoSEQ multiplex PCR; TCRdb's table is partial and in-frame only. V and J calls and clone size are given by that table; D and trimming were obtained from the DNA. The sample has 130,000 to 150,000 clones; approximately 88% are singletons. This CDR3 is built from 15 residues. V lost 4 bases, J lost 2 bases, and 4 bases stayed unmatched. Germline-derived CDR1 and CDR2 are SGHRS and YFSETQ.

The rearrangement links TRBV5-1 to TRBJ2-3, with TRBD1 matching over 10 bases. The origin of this receptor is a man in his 70s with acute or convalescent COVID-19. Source material: peripheral blood. CDR3 protein: CASSGTGADTDTQYF. CDR3 sequence (DNA): TGCGCCAGCAGCGGGACAGGGGCAGACACAGATACGCAGTATTTT.